This TCR beta chain was obtained from a study of high-grade serous ovarian cancer treatment subgroups. Study-level information: Samples averaged around 14,000 reads and roughly 7,500 unique TCR beta rearrangements.

Notes on this clone: Its antigen is unidentified.

Germline V gene sequence: CDR1 SGDLS, CDR2 YYNGEE. V was clipped by 0 bases and J by 0 bases, with 18 bases between them. This CDR3 has 19 residues. Tumor samples were obtained before definitive surgery or chemotherapy. Notes on the study in general: Tumors within one patient showed repertoire similarity of about 0.1 to 0.8. TCR clonal relatedness correlated positively with neoantigen level.

Profiled with immunoSEQ multiplex PCR; TCRdb holds only in-frame clones, not every one. This table holds approximately 5,700 clones, roughly 83% found once. The sequence was collected from a human donor with high-grade serous ovarian cancer. The sequenced sample consisted of tumor tissue. V is TRBV9 and J is TRBJ1-4; maybe TRBD1 (5 bases). CDR3 DNA sequence: TGTGCCAGCAGCGTAGCTCCTGGGGGGGGAGAAGCAACTAATGAAAAACTGTTTTTT. Encoded protein: CASSVAPGGGEATNEKLFF.